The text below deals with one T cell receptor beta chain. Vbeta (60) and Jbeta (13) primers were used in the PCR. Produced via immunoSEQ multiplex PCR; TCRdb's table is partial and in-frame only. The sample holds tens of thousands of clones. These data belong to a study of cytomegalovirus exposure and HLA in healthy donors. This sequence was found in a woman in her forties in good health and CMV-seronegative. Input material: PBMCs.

The CDR3 here is CASSSNTGGNEKLFF. The CDR3 DNA is TGTGCCAGCAGTTCCAATACAGGGGGCAATGAAAAACTGTTTTTT. V and J are TRBV27 and TRBJ1-4, with 9 bases aligning to TRBD1. V lost 4 bases, J lost 5 bases, and 5 bases stayed unmatched. The CDR3 contains 15 residues. Germline V lookup: CDR1 MNHEY, CDR2 SMNVEV (reference sequence).